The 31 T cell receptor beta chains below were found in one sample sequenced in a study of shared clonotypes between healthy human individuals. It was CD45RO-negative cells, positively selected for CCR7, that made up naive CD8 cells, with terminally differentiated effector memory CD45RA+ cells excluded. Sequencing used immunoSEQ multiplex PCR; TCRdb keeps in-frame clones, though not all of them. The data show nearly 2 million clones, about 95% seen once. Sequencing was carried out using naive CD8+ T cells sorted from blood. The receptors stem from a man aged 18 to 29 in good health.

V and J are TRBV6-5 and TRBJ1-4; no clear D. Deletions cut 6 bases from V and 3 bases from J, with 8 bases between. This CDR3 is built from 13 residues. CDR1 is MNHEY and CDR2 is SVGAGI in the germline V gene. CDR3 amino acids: CASSPASNEKLFF. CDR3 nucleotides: TGTGCCAGCAGCCCGGCGTCTAATGAAAAACTGTTTTTT.

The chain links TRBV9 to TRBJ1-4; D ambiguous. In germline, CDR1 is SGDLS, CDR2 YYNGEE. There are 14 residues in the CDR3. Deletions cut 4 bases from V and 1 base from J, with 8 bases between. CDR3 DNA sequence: TGTGCCAGCAGCCCCATGGGAACTAATGAAAAACTGTTTTTT. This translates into CASSPMGTNEKLFF.

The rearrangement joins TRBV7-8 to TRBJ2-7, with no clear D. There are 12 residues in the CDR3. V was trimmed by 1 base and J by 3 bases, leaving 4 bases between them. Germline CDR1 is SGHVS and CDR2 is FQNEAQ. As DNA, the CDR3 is TGTGCCAGCAGCTTAGATAACTACGAGCAGTACTTC. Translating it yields CASSLDNYEQYF.

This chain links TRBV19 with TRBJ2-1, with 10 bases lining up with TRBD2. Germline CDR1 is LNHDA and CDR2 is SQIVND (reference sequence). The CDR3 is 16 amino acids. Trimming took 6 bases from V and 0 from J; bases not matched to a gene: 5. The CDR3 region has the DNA TGTGCCAGTAGCACGAGACTAGCGGGCTCCTACAATGAGCAGTTCTTC. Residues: CASSTRLAGSYNEQFF.

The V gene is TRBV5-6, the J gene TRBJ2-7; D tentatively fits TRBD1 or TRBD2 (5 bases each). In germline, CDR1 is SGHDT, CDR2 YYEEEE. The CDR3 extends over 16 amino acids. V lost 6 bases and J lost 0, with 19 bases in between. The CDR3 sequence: CASTLAGTAYSYEQYF. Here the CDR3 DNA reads TGTGCCAGCACCCTTGCAGGGACGGCCTACTCCTACGAGCAGTACTTC.

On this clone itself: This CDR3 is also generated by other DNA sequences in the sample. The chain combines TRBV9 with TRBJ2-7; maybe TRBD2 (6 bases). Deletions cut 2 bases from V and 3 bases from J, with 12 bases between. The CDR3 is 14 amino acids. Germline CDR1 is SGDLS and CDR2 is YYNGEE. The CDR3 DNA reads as TGTGCCAGCAGCGTTTCGGGGGACGGCTACGAGCAGTACTTC. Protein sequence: CASSVSGDGYEQYF.

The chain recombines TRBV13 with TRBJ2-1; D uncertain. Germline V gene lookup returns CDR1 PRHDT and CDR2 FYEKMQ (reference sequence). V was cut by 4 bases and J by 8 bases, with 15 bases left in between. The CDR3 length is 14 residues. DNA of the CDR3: TGTGCCAGCAGCTCCCCGGTCGCATTCGATGAGCAGTTCTTC. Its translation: CASSSPVAFDEQFF.

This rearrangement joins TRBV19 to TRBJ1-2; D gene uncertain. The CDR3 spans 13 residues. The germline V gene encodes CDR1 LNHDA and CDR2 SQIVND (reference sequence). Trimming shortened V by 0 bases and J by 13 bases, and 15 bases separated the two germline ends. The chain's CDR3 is CASSIDLSGKCTF. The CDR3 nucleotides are TGTGCCAGTAGTATAGATCTATCGGGGAAGTGCACCTTC.

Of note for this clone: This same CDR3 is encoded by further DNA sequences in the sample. This CDR3 reads CASSPELNTEAFF. The CDR3 DNA reads as TGTGCCAGCAGCCCGGAGCTGAACACTGAAGCTTTCTTT. The V call is TRBV13, the J call TRBJ1-1; unclear D gene. Trimming removed 5 bases from V and 0 bases from J, with 7 bases in between. Looked up from germline, CDR1 is PRHDT and CDR2 is FYEKMQ (reference sequence). This CDR3 contains 13 residues.

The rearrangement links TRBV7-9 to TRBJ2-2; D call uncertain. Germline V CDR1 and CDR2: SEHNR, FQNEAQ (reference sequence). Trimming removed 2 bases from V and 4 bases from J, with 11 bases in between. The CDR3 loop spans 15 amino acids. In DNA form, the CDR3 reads TGTGCCAGCAGCTTAACAGAGTTTCTCACCGGGGAGCTGTTTTTT. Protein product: CASSLTEFLTGELFF.

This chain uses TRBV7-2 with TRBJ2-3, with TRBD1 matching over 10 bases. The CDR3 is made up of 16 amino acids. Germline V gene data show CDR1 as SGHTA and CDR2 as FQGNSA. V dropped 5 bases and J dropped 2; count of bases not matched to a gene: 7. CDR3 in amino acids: CASSPWGQGPTDTQYF. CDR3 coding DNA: TGTGCCAGCAGCCCCTGGGGACAGGGGCCCACAGATACGCAGTATTTT.

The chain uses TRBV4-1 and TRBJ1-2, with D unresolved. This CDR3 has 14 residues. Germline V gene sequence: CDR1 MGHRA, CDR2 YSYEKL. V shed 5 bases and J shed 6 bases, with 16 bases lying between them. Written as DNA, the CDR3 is TGCGCCAGCAGCTACCAAGATGCGGGTAATGGCTACACCTTC. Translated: CASSYQDAGNGYTF.

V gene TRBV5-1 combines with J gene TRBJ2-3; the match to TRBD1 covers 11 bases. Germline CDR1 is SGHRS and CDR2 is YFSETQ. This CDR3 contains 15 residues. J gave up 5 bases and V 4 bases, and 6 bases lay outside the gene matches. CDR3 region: CASSEGQGALDTQYF. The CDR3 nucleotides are TGCGCCAGCAGCGAAGGACAGGGGGCATTAGATACGCAGTATTTT.

DNA for the CDR3: TGCAACCCCCTGGAGGGTGGCTACACCTTC. Translation gives CNPLEGGYTF. The V and J genes are TRBV20-1 and TRBJ1-2; D remains ambiguous. In germline, CDR1 is DFQATT, CDR2 SNEGSKA (reference sequence). The CDR3 spans 10 residues.

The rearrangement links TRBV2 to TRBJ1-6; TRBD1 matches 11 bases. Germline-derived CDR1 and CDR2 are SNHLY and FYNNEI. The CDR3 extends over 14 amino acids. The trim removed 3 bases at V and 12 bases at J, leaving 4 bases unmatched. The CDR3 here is CASSEGQGVQPLHF. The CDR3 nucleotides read TGTGCCAGCAGTGAGGGACAGGGGGTCCAACCCCTCCACTTT.

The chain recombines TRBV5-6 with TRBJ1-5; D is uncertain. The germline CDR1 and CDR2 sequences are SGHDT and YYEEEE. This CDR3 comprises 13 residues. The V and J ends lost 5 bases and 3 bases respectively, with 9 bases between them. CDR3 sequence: CASSSSANQPQHF. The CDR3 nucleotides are TGTGCCAGCAGTAGCAGCGCCAATCAGCCCCAGCATTTT.

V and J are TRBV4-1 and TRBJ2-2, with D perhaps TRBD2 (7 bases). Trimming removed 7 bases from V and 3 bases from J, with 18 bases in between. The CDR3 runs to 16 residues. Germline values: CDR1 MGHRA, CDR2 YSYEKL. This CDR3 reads CASTEGGGGHTGELFF. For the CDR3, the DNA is TGCGCCAGCACGGAAGGCGGCGGGGGCCACACCGGGGAGCTGTTTTTT.

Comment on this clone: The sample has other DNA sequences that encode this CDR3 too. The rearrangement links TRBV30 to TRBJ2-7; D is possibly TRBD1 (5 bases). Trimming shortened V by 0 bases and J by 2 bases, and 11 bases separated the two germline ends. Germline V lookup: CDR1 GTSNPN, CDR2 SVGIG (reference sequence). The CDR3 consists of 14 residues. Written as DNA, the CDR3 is TGTGCCTGGAGTGTAGGGCAGGGTCCCTACGAGCAGTACTTC. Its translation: CAWSVGQGPYEQYF.

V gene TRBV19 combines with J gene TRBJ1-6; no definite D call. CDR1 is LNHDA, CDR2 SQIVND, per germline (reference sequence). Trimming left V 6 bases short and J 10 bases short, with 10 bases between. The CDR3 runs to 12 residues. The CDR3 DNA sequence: TGTGCCAGTAGCGACGTCGTCTCACCCCTCCACTTT. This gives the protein CASSDVVSPLHF.

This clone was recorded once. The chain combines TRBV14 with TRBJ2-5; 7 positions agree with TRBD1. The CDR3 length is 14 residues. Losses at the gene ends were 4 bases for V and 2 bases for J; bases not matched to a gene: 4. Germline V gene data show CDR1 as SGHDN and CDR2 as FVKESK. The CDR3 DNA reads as TGTGCCAGCAGCCTGACAGGGATTCAAGAGACCCAGTACTTC. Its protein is CASSLTGIQETQYF. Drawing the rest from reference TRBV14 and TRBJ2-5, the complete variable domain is EAGVTQFPSHSVIEKGQTVTLRCDPISGHDNLYWYRRVMGKEIKFLLHFVKESKQDESGMPNNRFLAERTGGTYSTLKVQPAELEDSGVYFCASSLTGIQETQYFGPGTRLLVL.

In nucleotides, the CDR3 is TGCAGCGTTGAACAGGTGTTAAACACTGAAGCTTTCTTT. It yields the protein CSVEQVLNTEAFF. V usage is TRBV29-1 and J usage is TRBJ1-1, with unresolved D. CDR3 length: 13 residues. The germline CDR1 and CDR2 sequences are SQVTM and ANQGSEA. V was cut by 2 bases and J by 2 bases, with 9 bases left in between.

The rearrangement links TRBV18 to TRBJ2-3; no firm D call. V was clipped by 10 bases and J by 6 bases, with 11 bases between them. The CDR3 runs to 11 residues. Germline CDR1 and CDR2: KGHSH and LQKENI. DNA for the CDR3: TGTGCCACCCAGGCCGGGGATACGCAGTATTTT. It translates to CATQAGDTQYF.

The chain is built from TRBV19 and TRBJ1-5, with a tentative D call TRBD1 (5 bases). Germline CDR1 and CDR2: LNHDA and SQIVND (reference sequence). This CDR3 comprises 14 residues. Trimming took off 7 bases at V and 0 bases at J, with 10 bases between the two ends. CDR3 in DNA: TGTGCCAGTACGACAGACTATAGCAATCAGCCCCAGCATTTT. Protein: CASTTDYSNQPQHF.

The CDR3 spells CASRAYGVNTGELFF. Written as DNA, the CDR3 is TGTGCCAGCAGGGCCTACGGGGTGAACACCGGGGAGCTGTTTTTT. The chain carries TRBV14 and TRBJ2-2; possible D gene TRBD2, 5 bases. The V gene's germline CDR1 is SGHDN and CDR2 FVKESK. Deletions cut 6 bases from V and 1 base from J, with 12 bases between. There are 15 residues in the CDR3.

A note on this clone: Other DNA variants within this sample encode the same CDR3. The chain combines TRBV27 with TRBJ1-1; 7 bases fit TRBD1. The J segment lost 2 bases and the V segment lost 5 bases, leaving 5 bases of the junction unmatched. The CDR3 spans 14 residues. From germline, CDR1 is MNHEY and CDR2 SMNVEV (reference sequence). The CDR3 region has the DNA TGTGCCAGCAGTCTGGGGACAGCAAACACTGAAGCTTTCTTT. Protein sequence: CASSLGTANTEAFF.

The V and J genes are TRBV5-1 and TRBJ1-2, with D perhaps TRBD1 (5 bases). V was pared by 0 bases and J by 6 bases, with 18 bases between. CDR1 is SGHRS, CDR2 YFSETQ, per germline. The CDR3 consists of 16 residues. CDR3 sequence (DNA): TGCGCCAGCAGCTTGGGGGGAGATCAGGGTGTAGATGGCTACACCTTC. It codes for CASSLGGDQGVDGYTF.

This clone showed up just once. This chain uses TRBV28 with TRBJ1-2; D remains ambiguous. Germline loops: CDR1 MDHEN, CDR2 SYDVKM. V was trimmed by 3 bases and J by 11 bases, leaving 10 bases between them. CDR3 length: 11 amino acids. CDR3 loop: CASSFALLYTF. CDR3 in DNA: TGTGCCAGCAGTTTTGCCCTATTGTACACCTTC.

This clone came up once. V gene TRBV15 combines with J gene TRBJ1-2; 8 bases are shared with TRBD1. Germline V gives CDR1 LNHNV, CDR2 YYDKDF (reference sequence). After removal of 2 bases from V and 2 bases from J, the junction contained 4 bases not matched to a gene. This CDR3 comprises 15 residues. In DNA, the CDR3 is TGTGCCACCAGCAGAACCGGACAGGGAAACTATGGCTACACCTTC. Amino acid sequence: CATSRTGQGNYGYTF. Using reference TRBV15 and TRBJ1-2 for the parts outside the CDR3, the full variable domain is DAMVIQNPRYQVTQFGKPVTLSCSQTLNHNVMYWYQQKSSQAPKLLFHYYDKDFNNEADTPDNFQSRRPNTSFCFLDIRSPGLGDTAMYLCATSRTGQGNYGYTFGSGTRLTVV.

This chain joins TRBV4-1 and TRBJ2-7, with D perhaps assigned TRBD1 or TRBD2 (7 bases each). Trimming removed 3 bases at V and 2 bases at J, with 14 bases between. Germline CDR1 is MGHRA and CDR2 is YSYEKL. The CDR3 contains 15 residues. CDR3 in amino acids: CASSQGGGRPYEQYF. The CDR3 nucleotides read TGCGCCAGCAGCCAGGGAGGGGGCCGCCCCTACGAGCAGTACTTC.

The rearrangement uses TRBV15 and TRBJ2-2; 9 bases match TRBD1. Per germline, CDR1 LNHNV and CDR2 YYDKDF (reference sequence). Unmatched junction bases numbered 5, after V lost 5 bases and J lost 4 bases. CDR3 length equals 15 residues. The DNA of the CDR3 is TGTGCCACCAGCGGGGGACAGGGCCTCACCGGGGAGCTGTTTTTT. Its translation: CATSGGQGLTGELFF.

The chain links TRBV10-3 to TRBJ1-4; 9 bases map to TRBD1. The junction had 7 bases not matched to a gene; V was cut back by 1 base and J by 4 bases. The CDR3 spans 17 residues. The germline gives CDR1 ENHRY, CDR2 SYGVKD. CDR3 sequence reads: CAISEFPGQGHNEKLFF. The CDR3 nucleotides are TGTGCCATCAGTGAGTTCCCGGGACAGGGTCATAATGAAAAACTGTTTTTT.